What follows are 30 T cell receptor beta chains derived from one specimen sequenced in a study of T cell responses to AZD1222 COVID-19 vaccine. The table came from immunoSEQ multiplex PCR; TCRdb's copy has only in-frame clones and leaves some out. This sample yields 100,000 to 110,000 clones, of which 88% are seen a single time; roughly 1.8% belongs to the top ten. The source material was peripheral blood, sampled on day 0 of AZD1222 vaccination. The receptors were gathered from an adult in good health.

Comments on this clone: Other nucleotide sequences from this sample produce the same CDR3. V gene TRBV30 combines with J gene TRBJ2-2; tentatively, D is TRBD2 (7 bases). Trimming stripped 0 bases from V and 6 bases from J, with 8 bases between. Germline V gene sequence: CDR1 GTSNPN, CDR2 SVGIG (reference sequence). The CDR3 runs 13 residues. In DNA, the CDR3 is TGTGCCTGGAGTGTAGGGGGGGCCGGGGAGCTGTTTTTT. It codes for CAWSVGGAGELFF.

The genes are TRBV9 and TRBJ1-5, with D uncertain. The V end was cut by 7 bases, the J end by 0 bases, with 14 bases between. The germline gives CDR1 SGDLS, CDR2 YYNGEE. CDR3 size: 15 residues. The DNA for the CDR3 is TGTGCCAGCGGTCAAGACGCTTATAGCAATCAGCCCCAGCATTTT. It specifies CASGQDAYSNQPQHF.

The gene calls are TRBV12-5 and TRBJ1-1; 9 bases are shared with TRBD1. The germline V gene has CDR1 LGHNT and CDR2 FRNRAP. Unmatched junction bases numbered 16, after V lost 4 bases and J lost 1 base. CDR3 length: 19 residues. CDR3 sequence reads: CASGWGIEDRGGTNTEAFF. The DNA of the CDR3 is TGTGCTAGTGGTTGGGGGATTGAGGACAGGGGCGGGACGAACACTGAAGCTTTCTTT.

The V call is TRBV14, the J call TRBJ1-2; D is ambiguous. CDR1 and CDR2 from the germline V gene are SGHDN and FVKESK. V lost 4 bases to trimming and J lost 0 bases, with 12 bases between them. The CDR3 consists of 15 residues. CDR3 nucleotide sequence: TGTGCCAGCAGCCCCCGACGGATCTCTAACTATGGCTACACCTTC. This gives the protein CASSPRRISNYGYTF. The variable domain in full, completed from reference TRBV14 and TRBJ1-2, reads EAGVTQFPSHSVIEKGQTVTLRCDPISGHDNLYWYRRVMGKEIKFLLHFVKESKQDESGMPNNRFLAERTGGTYSTLKVQPAELEDSGVYFCASSPRRISNYGYTFGSGTRLTVV.

The chain combines TRBV28 with TRBJ2-1; 7 positions agree with TRBD2. Germline CDR1 and CDR2: MDHEN and SYDVKM. With V trimmed by 5 bases and J by 0 bases, 7 bases remained unmatched. The CDR3 is made up of 16 amino acids. Here the CDR3 reads CASSPLAVSSYNEQFF. In DNA, the CDR3 is TGTGCCAGCAGTCCGCTAGCGGTAAGCTCCTACAATGAGCAGTTCTTC. The full variable domain, its missing parts supplied by reference TRBV28 and TRBJ2-1, is DVKVTQSSRYLVKRTGEKVFLECVQDMDHENMFWYRQDPGLGLRLIYFSYDVKMKEKGDIPEGYSVSREKKERFSLILESASTNQTSMYLCASSPLAVSSYNEQFFGPGTRLTVL.

The chain links TRBV4-1 to TRBJ1-3, with TRBD1 identical over 7 bases. From germline, CDR1 is MGHRA and CDR2 YSYEKL. The CDR3 is made up of 14 amino acids. V lost 5 bases and J lost 0; bases outside the gene matches: 1. CDR3 amino acids: CASSAGGSGNTIYF. In nucleotides, the CDR3 is TGCGCCAGCAGCGCAGGGGGCTCTGGAAACACCATATATTTT.

This clone was picked up one time. The chain links TRBV9 to TRBJ2-1, with a possible D match to TRBD1 (6 bases). CDR3 length: 15 amino acids. Germline assignment: CDR1 SGDLS and CDR2 YYNGEE. V was shortened by 2 bases and J by 7 bases, with 16 bases between the two germline ends. This chain's CDR3 is CASSVTGLGANEQFF. In DNA, the CDR3 is TGTGCCAGCAGCGTTACAGGGTTGGGCGCGAATGAGCAGTTCTTC.

The chain combines TRBV2 with TRBJ1-5; D perhaps matches TRBD1 (5 bases). Germline CDR1 SNHLY, CDR2 FYNNEI. The length of the CDR3 is 16 residues. The V and J ends lost 4 bases and 1 base respectively, with 14 bases between them. The CDR3 coding sequence is TGTGCCAGCAGTGTGAATCGCAGGGTAAGCAATCAGCCCCAGCATTTT. It translates to CASSVNRRVSNQPQHF.

The V call is TRBV12-5, the J call TRBJ2-7, with 10 bases aligning to TRBD1. The CDR3 is made up of 17 amino acids. The junction had 17 bases not matched to a gene; V was cut back by 6 bases and J by 6 bases. Germline values: CDR1 LGHNT, CDR2 FRNRAP. In DNA, the CDR3 is TGTGCTAGTGGGAATACAGACCGGGACAGGGGCGGAGGCGAGCAGTACTTC. Amino acid sequence: CASGNTDRDRGGGEQYF. The full variable domain, rest sourced from reference TRBV12-5 and TRBJ2-7, is DARVTQTPRHKVTEMGQEVTMRCQPILGHNTVFWYRQTMMQGLELLAYFRNRAPLDDSGMPKDRFSAEMPDATLATLKIQPSEPRDSAVYFCASGNTDRDRGGGEQYFGPGTRLTVT.

V and J are TRBV7-8 and TRBJ1-1, with D maybe TRBD1 (5 bases). CDR1 SGHVS and CDR2 FQNEAQ come from the germline V gene. This CDR3 is 13 amino acids long. V was clipped by 1 base and J by 6 bases, with 9 bases between them. This CDR3 is CASSLGGYAEAFF. The CDR3, as DNA: TGTGCCAGCAGCTTAGGGGGCTACGCTGAAGCTTTCTTT.

A single count supports this clone. This chain joins TRBV19 and TRBJ2-1; TRBD2 is a possible D gene (6 bases). Germline values: CDR1 LNHDA, CDR2 SQIVND (reference sequence). Trimming took off 5 bases at V and 3 bases at J, with 11 bases between the two ends. The CDR3 is made up of 14 amino acids. The CDR3 DNA reads as TGTGCCAGTAGTGCGGGACTTCACTACAATGAGCAGTTCTTC. Encoded protein: CASSAGLHYNEQFF.

V gene TRBV7-8 combines with J gene TRBJ2-1, with TRBD2 matching 14 bases. The CDR3 covers 17 residues. J gave up 10 bases and V 5 bases, and 13 bases lay outside the gene matches. Germline-derived CDR1 and CDR2 are SGHVS and FQNEAQ. The CDR3 spells CASSKGLAGGPSGEQFF. CDR3 DNA: TGTGCCAGCAGCAAAGGACTAGCGGGAGGTCCCTCGGGCGAGCAGTTCTTC.

V and J are TRBV7-9 and TRBJ2-1; TRBD1 might be the D (6 bases). This CDR3 region has 19 residues. The V gene's germline CDR1 is SEHNR and CDR2 FQNEAQ (reference sequence). The V end was cut by 0 bases, the J end by 9 bases, with 27 bases between. The CDR3 nucleotides read TGTGCCAGCAGCTTAGCGGGGGCAGGCCCCTTAAAGTTTGGGACTGAGCAGTTCTTC. Its translation is CASSLAGAGPLKFGTEQFF. Full variable domain (rest looked up from reference TRBV7-9 and TRBJ2-1): DTGVSQNPRHKITKRGQNVTFRCDPISEHNRLYWYRQTLGQGPEFLTYFQNEAQLEKSRLLSDRFSAERPKGSFSTLEIQRTEQGDSAMYLCASSLAGAGPLKFGTEQFFGPGTRLTVL.

The genes are TRBV6-2 or TRBV6-3 and TRBJ1-1; TRBD1 might be the D (6 bases). The CDR3 runs 13 residues. Germline lookup yields CDR1 MNHEY and CDR2 SVGEGT. Trimming shortened V by 6 bases and J by 0 bases, and 8 bases separated the two germline ends. The CDR3: CASSRGMNTEAFF. CDR3 coding DNA: TGTGCCAGCAGCAGGGGAATGAACACTGAAGCTTTCTTT.

The gene calls are TRBV5-6 and TRBJ1-6, with D possibly TRBD1 on 6 matching bases. V dropped 1 base and J dropped 6 bases, with 8 bases sitting between them. CDR1 and CDR2 (germline): SGHDT, YYEEEE. The length of the CDR3 is 14 residues. CDR3 bases: TGTGCCAGCAGCTTGACAGGGACTAATTCACCCCTCCACTTT. Its translation: CASSLTGTNSPLHF.

The chain carries TRBV14 and TRBJ1-3; D unclear. Trimming pared 1 base from V and 2 bases from J, leaving 6 bases between. Germline values: CDR1 SGHDN, CDR2 FVKESK. This CDR3 spans 14 amino acids. In DNA, the CDR3 is TGTGCCAGCAGCCAAGCCCCCCCTGGAAACACCATATATTTT. It is translated as CASSQAPPGNTIYF.

This chain links TRBV18 with TRBJ1-5; D unclear. Trimming stripped 2 bases from V and 4 bases from J, with 6 bases between. The CDR3 runs to 13 residues. CDR1 and CDR2 (germline): KGHSH, LQKENI. The CDR3 bases are TGTGCCAGCTCACCAGGGGATAATCAGCCCCAGCATTTT. This translates into CASSPGDNQPQHF. The full variable domain, completed using reference TRBV18 and TRBJ1-5, is NAGVMQNPRHLVRRRGQEARLRCSPMKGHSHVYWYRQLPEEGLKFMVYLQKENIIDESGMPKERFSAEFPKEGPSILRIQQVVRGDSAAYFCASSPGDNQPQHFGDGTRLSIL.

J is TRBJ1-3 and V is TRBV7-9; D gene unclear. Germline V gives CDR1 SEHNR, CDR2 FQNEAQ (reference sequence). V was clipped by 8 bases and J by 1 base, with 9 bases between them. The CDR3 sequence is 13 residues long. CDR3 region: CASVRSSGNTIYF. The CDR3 nucleotides read TGTGCCAGCGTCAGGAGTTCTGGAAACACCATATATTTT.

The V call is TRBV30, the J call TRBJ1-5, with D maybe TRBD1 (6 bases). V gave up 0 bases and J gave up 0 bases, with 12 bases separating them. The CDR3 length is 16 residues. CDR1 is GTSNPN, CDR2 SVGIG, per germline (reference sequence). CDR3 DNA sequence: TGTGCCTGGAGTGTAGGAGGGGGGTATAGCAATCAGCCCCAGCATTTT. Translation: CAWSVGGGYSNQPQHF.

V is TRBV10-3 and J is TRBJ1-1, with D perhaps matching TRBD1 (6 bases). The CDR3 loop spans 15 amino acids. V lost 5 bases, J lost 1 base, and 14 bases lay in between. Germline V gene data show CDR1 as ENHRY and CDR2 as SYGVKD. The CDR3 loop is CAISLTGTANTEAFF. CDR3 in DNA: TGTGCCATCAGTTTAACAGGGACGGCGAACACTGAAGCTTTCTTT.

This rearrangement joins TRBV24-1 to TRBJ2-3; 7 bases fit TRBD2. V was clipped by 8 bases and J by 0 bases; unmatched bases: 7. Germline CDR1 reads KGHDR; CDR2 reads SFDVKD. The length of the CDR3 is 15 residues. This CDR3 is CATTPGGTSTDTQYF. CDR3 sequence (DNA): TGTGCCACCACACCGGGGGGAACTAGCACAGATACGCAGTATTTT.

CDR3 region: CASSLIGYEQYF. In DNA, the CDR3 is TGTGCCAGCAGCTTGATTGGGTACGAGCAGTACTTC. The chain joins TRBV7-2 to TRBJ2-7, with unresolved D. There are 12 residues in the CDR3. The V gene lost 3 bases and the J gene lost 4 bases, with 7 bases spanning the gap. CDR1 SGHTA and CDR2 FQGNSA come from the germline V gene. The entire variable domain, with the rest obtained from reference TRBV7-2 and TRBJ2-7, is as follows: GAGVSQSPSNKVTEKGKDVELRCDPISGHTALYWYRQSLGQGLEFLIYFQGNSAPDKSGLPSDRFSAERTGGSVSTLTIQRTQQEDSAVYLCASSLIGYEQYFGPGTRLTVT.

This chain joins TRBV19 and TRBJ1-3; D gene uncertain. The CDR3 covers 12 residues. Germline values: CDR1 LNHDA, CDR2 SQIVND (reference sequence). Trimming pared 4 bases from V and 4 bases from J, leaving 5 bases between. The CDR3: CASSTTGNTIYF. In DNA, the CDR3 is TGTGCCAGTAGTACAACAGGAAACACCATATATTTT.

The chain links TRBV21-1 to TRBJ1-1; the D call TRBD1 from the table was never checked on the DNA. TRBV21-1 is shown as a pseudogene. CDR3 length: 13 amino acids. The CDR3 DNA sequence: TGTGCCAGCAGCAAAGGGACAGACACTGAAGCTTTCTTT. Translated: CASSKGTDTEAFF.

The chain recombines TRBV11-3 with TRBJ2-5; unclear D gene. CDR1 is SGHNT, CDR2 YENEEA, per germline. V was cut by 1 base and J by 1 base, with 7 bases left in between. CDR3 length equals 14 residues. CDR3: CASSLGPFQETQYF. The CDR3 DNA is TGTGCCAGCAGCTTAGGCCCCTTCCAAGAGACCCAGTACTTC.

CDR3 region: CASTRTSPNEQYF. The CDR3 coding sequence is TGTGCCAGCACCAGGACGTCCCCCAACGAGCAGTACTTC. The rearrangement joins TRBV28 to TRBJ2-7; D ambiguous. This CDR3 has 13 residues. With 7 bases removed from V and 5 bases from J, the gap between germline ends came to 15 bases. The germline V gene encodes CDR1 MDHEN and CDR2 SYDVKM.

The rearrangement uses TRBV3-1 (or the pseudogene TRBV3-2) and TRBJ2-1; D unresolved. Per germline, CDR1 LGHDT and CDR2 YNNKEL (reference sequence). The V gene lost 2 bases and the J gene lost 6 bases, with 8 bases spanning the gap. The CDR3 contains 13 residues. CDR3 amino acids: CASSQLGSNEQFF. DNA of the CDR3: TGTGCCAGCAGCCAATTAGGCTCCAATGAGCAGTTCTTC.

This chain joins TRBV28 and TRBJ2-1; D call uncertain. The CDR3 totals 16 residues. V was pared by 3 bases and J by 0 bases, with 12 bases between. Looked up from germline, CDR1 is MDHEN and CDR2 is SYDVKM. The CDR3 region is CASSFRPFGSYNEQFF. The CDR3 DNA reads as TGTGCCAGCAGTTTCAGACCCTTCGGCTCCTACAATGAGCAGTTCTTC.

J is TRBJ1-1 and V is TRBV5-5; D perhaps matches TRBD1 (6 bases). The V gene's germline CDR1 is SGHKS and CDR2 YYEKEE (reference sequence). V was clipped by 6 bases and J by 4 bases, with 22 bases between them. The CDR3 covers 16 residues. The CDR3 here is CASILRGGLYGTEAFF. The CDR3 DNA is TGTGCCAGCATCTTACGGGGGGGCCTGTACGGCACTGAAGCTTTCTTT.

The V call is TRBV13, the J call TRBJ2-1, with D uncertain. Germline CDR1 PRHDT, CDR2 FYEKMQ (reference sequence). V was cut by 3 bases and J by 7 bases, with 10 bases left in between. The CDR3 extends over 13 amino acids. The DNA of the CDR3 is TGTGCCAGCAGCTTGTCGCGGTTAAATGAGCAGTTCTTC. This codes for CASSLSRLNEQFF.